The present T cell receptor (beta chain) was sequenced within a study of blood T cell repertoires in COVID-19. As for the study in general: Spain, Italy and the United States supplied samples that represented acute and convalescent COVID-19. Sources were T cells, B-cell-depleted T cells, or PBMCs; the material itself was cDNA or gDNA.

Original methodology: Reference gene primer amplification gave estimated nucleated cell counts. Produced via immunoSEQ multiplex PCR; TCRdb's table is partial and in-frame only. The DNA gave D and trimming, while V, J and clone size come from that table. The data hold 85,000 to 110,000 clones, with roughly 88% observed a single time. Trimming shortened V by 5 bases and J by 4 bases, and 12 bases separated the two germline ends. The germline gives CDR1 GTSNPN, CDR2 SVGIG (reference sequence). The CDR3 sequence is 14 residues long. The V call is TRBV30, the J call TRBJ2-6, with TRBD1 as a possible D gene (5 bases). The source of this sequence is a human donor in a cohort sampled during active COVID-19. The sequenced sample consisted of peripheral blood. In DNA, the CDR3 is TGTGCCTGGGATGGGGCGCCCGGGGCCAACGTCCTGACTTTC. The encoded protein is CAWDGAPGANVLTF.